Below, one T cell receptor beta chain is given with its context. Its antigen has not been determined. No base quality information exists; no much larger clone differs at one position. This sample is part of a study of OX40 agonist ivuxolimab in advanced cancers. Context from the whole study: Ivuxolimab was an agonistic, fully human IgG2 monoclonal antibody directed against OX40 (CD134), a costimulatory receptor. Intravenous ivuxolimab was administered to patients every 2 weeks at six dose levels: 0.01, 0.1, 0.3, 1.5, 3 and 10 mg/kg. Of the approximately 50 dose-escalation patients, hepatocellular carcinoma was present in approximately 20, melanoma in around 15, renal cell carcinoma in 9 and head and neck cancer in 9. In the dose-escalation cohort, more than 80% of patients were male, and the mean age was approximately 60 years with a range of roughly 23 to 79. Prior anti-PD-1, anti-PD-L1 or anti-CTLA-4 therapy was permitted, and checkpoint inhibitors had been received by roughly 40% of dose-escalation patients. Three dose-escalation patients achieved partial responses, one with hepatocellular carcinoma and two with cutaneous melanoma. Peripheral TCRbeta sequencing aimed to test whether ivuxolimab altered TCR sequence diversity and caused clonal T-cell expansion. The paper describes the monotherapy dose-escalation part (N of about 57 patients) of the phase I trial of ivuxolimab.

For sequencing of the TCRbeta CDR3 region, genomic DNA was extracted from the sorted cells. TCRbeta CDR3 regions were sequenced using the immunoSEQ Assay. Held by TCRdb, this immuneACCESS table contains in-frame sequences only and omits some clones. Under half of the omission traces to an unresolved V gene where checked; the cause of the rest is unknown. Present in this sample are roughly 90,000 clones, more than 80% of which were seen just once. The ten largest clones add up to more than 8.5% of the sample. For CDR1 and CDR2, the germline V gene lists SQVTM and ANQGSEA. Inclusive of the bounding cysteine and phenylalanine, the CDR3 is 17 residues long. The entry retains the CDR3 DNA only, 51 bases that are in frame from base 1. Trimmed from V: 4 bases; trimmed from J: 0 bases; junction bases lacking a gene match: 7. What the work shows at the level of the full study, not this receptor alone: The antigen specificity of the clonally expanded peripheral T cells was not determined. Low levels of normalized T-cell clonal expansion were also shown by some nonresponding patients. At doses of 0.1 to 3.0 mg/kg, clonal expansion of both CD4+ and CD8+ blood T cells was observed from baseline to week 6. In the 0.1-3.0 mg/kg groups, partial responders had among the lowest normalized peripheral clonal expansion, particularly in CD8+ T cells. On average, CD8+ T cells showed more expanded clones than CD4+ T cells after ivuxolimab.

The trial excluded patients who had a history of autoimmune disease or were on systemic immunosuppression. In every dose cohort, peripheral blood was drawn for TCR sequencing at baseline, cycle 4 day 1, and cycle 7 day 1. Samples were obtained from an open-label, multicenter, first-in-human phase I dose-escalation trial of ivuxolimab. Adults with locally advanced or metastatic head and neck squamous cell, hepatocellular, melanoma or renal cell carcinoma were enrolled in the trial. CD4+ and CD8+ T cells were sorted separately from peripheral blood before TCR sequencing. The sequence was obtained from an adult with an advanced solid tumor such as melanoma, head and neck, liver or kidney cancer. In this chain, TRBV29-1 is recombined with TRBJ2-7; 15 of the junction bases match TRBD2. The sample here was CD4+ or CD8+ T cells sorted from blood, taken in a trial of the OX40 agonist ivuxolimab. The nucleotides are TGCAGCGTTGGGGGACTAGCGGGAGGCCCCAGCTCCTACGAGCAGTACTTC. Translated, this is CSVGGLAGGPSSYEQYF.